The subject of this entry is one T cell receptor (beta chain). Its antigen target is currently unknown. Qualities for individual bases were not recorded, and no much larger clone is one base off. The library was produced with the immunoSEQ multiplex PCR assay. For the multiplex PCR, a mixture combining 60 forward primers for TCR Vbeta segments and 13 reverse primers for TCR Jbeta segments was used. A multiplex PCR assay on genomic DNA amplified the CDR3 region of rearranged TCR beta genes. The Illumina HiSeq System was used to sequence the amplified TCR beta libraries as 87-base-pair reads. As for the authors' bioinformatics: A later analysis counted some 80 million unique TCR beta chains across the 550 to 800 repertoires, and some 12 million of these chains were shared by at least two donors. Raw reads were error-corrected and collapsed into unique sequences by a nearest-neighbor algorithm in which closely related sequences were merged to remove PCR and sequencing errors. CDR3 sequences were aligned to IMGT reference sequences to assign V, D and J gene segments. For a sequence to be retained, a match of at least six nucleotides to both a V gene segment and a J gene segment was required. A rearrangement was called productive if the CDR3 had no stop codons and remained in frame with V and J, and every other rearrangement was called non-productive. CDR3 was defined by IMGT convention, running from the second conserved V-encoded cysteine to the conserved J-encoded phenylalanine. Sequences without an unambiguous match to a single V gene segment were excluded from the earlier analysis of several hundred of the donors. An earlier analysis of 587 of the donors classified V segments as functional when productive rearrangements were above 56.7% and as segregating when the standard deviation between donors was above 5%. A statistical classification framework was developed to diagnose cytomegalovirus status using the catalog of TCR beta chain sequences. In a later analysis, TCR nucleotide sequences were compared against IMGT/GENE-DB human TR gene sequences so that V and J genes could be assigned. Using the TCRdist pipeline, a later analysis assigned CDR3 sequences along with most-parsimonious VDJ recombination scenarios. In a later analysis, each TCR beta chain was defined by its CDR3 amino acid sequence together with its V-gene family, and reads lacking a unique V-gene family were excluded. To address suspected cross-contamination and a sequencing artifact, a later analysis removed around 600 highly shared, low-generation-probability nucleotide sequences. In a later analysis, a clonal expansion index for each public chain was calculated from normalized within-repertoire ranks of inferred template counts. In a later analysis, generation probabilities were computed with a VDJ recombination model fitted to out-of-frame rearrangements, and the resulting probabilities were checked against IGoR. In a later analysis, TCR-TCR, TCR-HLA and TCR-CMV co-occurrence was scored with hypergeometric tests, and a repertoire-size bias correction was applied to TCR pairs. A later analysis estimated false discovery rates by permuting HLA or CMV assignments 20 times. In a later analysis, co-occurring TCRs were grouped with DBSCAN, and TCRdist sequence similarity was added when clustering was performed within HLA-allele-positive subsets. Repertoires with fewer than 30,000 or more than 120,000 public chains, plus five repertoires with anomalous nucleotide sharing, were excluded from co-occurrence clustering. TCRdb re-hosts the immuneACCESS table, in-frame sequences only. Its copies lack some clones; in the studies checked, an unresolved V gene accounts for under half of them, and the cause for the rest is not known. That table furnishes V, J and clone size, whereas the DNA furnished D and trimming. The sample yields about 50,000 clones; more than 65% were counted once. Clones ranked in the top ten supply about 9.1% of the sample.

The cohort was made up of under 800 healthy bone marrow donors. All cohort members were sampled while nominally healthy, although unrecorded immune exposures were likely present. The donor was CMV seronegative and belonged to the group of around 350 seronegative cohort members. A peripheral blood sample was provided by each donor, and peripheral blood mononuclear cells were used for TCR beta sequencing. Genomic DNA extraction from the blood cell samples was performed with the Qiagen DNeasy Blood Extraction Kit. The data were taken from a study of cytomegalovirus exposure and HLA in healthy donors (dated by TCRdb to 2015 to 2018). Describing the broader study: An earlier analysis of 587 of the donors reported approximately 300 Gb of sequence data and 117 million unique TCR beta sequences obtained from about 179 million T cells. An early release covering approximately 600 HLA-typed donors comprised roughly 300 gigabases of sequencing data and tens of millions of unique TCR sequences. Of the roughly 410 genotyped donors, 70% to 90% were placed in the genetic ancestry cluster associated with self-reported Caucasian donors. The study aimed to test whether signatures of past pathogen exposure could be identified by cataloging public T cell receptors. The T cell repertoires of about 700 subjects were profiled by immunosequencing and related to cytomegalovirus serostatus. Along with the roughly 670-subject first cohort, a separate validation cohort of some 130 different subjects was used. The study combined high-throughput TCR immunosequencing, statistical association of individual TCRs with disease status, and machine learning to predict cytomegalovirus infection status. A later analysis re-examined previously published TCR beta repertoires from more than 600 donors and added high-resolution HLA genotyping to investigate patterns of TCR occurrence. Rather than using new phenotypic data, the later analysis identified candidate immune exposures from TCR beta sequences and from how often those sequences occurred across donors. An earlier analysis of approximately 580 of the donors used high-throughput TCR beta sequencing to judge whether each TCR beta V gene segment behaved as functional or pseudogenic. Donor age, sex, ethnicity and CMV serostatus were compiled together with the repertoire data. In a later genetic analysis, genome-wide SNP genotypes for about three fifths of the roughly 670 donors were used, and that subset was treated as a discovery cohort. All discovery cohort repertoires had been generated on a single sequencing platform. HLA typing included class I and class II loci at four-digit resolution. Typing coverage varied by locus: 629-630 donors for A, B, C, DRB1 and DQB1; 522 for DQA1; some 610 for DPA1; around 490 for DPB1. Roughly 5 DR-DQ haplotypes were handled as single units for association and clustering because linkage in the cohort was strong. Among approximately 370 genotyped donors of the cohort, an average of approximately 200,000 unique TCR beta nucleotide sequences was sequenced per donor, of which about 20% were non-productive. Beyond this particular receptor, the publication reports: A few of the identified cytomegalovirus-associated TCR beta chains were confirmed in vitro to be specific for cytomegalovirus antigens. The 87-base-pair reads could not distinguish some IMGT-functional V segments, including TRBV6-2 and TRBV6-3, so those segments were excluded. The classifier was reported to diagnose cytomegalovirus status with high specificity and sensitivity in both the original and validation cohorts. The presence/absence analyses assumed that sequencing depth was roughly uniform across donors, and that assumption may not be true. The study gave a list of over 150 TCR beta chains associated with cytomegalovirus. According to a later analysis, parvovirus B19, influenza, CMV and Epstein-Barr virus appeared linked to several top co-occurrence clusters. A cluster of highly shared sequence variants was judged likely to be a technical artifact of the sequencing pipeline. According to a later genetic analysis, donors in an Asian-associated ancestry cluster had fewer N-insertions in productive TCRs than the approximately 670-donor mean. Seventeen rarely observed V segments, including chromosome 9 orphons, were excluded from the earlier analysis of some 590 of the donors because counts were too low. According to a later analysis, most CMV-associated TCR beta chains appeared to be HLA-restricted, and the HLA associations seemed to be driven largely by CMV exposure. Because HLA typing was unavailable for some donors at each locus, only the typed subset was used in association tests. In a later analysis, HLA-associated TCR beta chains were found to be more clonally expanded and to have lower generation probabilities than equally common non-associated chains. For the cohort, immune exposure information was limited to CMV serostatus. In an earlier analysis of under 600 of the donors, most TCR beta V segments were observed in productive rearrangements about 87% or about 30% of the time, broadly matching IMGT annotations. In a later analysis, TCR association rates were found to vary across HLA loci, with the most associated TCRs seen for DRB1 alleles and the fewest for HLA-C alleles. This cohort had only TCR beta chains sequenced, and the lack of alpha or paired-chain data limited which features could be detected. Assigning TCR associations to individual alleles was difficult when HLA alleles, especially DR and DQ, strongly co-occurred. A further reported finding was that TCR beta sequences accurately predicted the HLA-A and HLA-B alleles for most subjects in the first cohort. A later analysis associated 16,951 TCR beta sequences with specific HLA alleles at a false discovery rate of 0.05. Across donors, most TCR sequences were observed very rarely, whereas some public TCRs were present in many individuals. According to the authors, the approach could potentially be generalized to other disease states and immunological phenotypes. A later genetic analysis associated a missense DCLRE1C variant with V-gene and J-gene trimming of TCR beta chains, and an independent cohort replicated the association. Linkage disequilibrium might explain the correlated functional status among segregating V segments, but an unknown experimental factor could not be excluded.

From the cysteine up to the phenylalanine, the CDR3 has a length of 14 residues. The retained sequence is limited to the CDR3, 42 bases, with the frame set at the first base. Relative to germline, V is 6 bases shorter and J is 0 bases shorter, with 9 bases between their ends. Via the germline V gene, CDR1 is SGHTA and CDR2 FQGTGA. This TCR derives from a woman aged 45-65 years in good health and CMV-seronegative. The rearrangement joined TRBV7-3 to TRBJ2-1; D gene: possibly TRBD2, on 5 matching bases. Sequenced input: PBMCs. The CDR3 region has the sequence CASSLAFSYNEQFF. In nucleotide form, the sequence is TGTGCCAGCAGTTTAGCGTTCTCCTACAATGAGCAGTTCTTC.